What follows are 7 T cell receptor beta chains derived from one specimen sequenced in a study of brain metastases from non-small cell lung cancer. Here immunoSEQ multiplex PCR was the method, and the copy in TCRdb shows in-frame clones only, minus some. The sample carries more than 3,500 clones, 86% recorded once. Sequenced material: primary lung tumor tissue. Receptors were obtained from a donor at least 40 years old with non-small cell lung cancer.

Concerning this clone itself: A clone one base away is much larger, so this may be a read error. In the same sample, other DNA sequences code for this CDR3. DNA of the CDR3: TGTGCCAGCGTCAGCGGCCCAAACACCGGGGAGCTATTTTTT. Its translation is CASVSGPNTGELFF. This rearrangement joins TRBV6-6 to TRBJ2-2; D is possibly TRBD2 (5 bases). The V gene's germline CDR1 is MNHNY and CDR2 SVGAGI (reference sequence). This CDR3 comprises 14 residues.

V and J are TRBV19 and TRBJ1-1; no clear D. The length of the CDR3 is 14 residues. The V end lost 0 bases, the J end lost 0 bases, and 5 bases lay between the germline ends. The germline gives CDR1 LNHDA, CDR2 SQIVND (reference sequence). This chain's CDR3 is CASSIEGLNTEAFF. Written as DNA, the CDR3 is TGTGCCAGTAGTATAGAAGGGTTGAACACTGAAGCTTTCTTT.

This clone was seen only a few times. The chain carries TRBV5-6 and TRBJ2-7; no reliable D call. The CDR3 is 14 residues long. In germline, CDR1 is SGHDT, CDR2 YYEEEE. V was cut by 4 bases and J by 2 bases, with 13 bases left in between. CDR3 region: CASSPWTETYEQYF. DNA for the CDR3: TGTGCCAGCAGCCCGTGGACGGAGACCTACGAGCAGTACTTC.

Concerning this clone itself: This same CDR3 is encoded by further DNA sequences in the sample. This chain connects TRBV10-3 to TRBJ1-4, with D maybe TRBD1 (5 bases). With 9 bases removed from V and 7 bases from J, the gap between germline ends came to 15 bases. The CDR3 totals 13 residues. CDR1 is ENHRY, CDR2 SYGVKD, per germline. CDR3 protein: CAIRQGSLEKLFF. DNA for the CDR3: TGTGCCATTAGGCAGGGCTCTCTTGAAAAACTGTTTTTT.

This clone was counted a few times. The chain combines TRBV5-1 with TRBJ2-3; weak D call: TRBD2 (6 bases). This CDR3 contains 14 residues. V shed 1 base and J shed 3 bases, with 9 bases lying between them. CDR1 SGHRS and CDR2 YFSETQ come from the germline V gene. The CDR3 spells CASSLFGGTDTQYF. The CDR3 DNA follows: TGCGCCAGCAGCTTGTTTGGAGGGACAGATACGCAGTATTTT.

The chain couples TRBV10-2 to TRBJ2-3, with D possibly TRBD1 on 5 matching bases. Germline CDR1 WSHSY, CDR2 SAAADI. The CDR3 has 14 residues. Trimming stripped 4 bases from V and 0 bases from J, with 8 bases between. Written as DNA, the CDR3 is TGCGCCAGCAGTGCGACAGCTAGCACAGATACGCAGTATTTT. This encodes CASSATASTDTQYF.

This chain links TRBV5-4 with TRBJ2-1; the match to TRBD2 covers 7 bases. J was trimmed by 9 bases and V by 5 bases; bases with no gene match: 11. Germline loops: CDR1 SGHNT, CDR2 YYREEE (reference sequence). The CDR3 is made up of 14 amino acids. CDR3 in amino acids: CASSRIGTTGEQFF. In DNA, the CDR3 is TGTGCCAGCAGTCGAATCGGGACTACCGGTGAGCAGTTCTTC.